This passage covers 27 T cell receptor beta chains from one sample sequenced in a study of human T cells and chemical hapten exposure. One entry per CDR3 protein, called by TCRdb with MiXCR from the RACE reads. Altogether more than 100,000 distinct CDR3 sequences are present, approximately 10% being singletons, with the ten largest covering 2.4%. Time point described: patch test 3, about 24 weeks after DPC sensitization. Treatment described: therapeutic diphenylcyclopropenone sensitization with weekly scalp DPC. The sequencing here drew on whole blood, taken in connection with sensitization to the hapten diphenylcyclopropenone (DPC). These receptors were collected from a woman in her fifties or sixties with alopecia areata. Some clones in this sample may be carry-over from other donors' samples.

The chain joins TRBV4-3 to TRBJ2-3; 8 bases are shared with TRBD1. The CDR3 covers 16 residues. Germline V gene sequence: CDR1 LGHNA, CDR2 YSLEER. V gave up 1 base and J gave up 3 bases; unmatched junction bases: 6. The CDR3: CASSQGGQGGTDTQYF. CDR3 nucleotide sequence: TGCGCCAGCAGCCAAGGTGGACAGGGCGGGACAGATACGCAGTATTTT.

The table lists this clonotype with many counts. V is TRBV7-9 and J is TRBJ2-3; no clear D gene. The V gene lost 4 bases and the J gene lost 0 bases, with 8 bases spanning the gap. This CDR3 spans 14 amino acids. CDR1 is SEHNR and CDR2 is FQNEAQ in the germline V gene (reference sequence). The CDR3 sequence: CASSSRASTDTQYF. In DNA, the CDR3 is TGTGCCAGCAGCTCAAGAGCGAGCACAGATACGCAGTATTTT.

The table lists this clonotype with a few counts. V gene TRBV6-1 combines with J gene TRBJ1-5, with 8 positions matching TRBD1. Germline V gives CDR1 MNHNS, CDR2 SASEGT. This CDR3 has 14 residues. With V trimmed by 9 bases and J by 4 bases, 8 bases remained unmatched. The CDR3 here is CASHDRGRNQPQHF. In DNA, the CDR3 is TGTGCCAGTCACGACAGGGGACGAAATCAGCCCCAGCATTTT.

V gene TRBV12-3 or TRBV12-4 combines with J gene TRBJ2-6, with D perhaps matching TRBD2 (5 bases). With 6 bases removed from V and 2 bases from J, the gap between germline ends came to 11 bases. This CDR3 is 15 amino acids long. The CDR3 protein is CASSQSGAGANVLTF. The CDR3 region has the DNA TGTGCCAGCAGCCAGAGCGGAGCTGGGGCCAACGTCCTGACTTTC.

V is TRBV27 and J is TRBJ1-5; perhaps TRBD1 as D (6 bases). Per the germline V gene, CDR1 is MNHEY and CDR2 is SMNVEV (reference sequence). The CDR3 runs 15 residues. The V end was cut by 0 bases, the J end by 4 bases, with 10 bases between. CDR3 region: CASSLSAGVNQPQHF. CDR3 DNA sequence: TGTGCCAGCAGTTTATCGGCAGGGGTAAATCAGCCCCAGCATTTT.

This clonotype turned up a few times. The chain employs TRBV3-1 and TRBJ2-3; TRBD2 matches at 7 bases. The germline CDR1 and CDR2 sequences are LGHDT and YNNKEL (reference sequence). V shed 7 bases, J shed 1 base, and the junction held 8 bases outside the gene matches. The CDR3 runs to 15 residues. DNA of the CDR3: TGTGCCAGCAACTACGGGGGGTTGGGCACAGATACGCAGTATTTT. Its translation is CASNYGGLGTDTQYF.

The rearrangement joins TRBV12-3 or TRBV12-4 to TRBJ1-3; 9 bases agree with TRBD1. The CDR3 is 14 amino acids. Unmatched junction bases numbered 5, after V lost 5 bases and J lost 6 bases. The CDR3 reads CASSRTGGVNTIYF. In DNA form, the CDR3 reads TGTGCCAGCAGTCGTACAGGGGGCGTAAACACCATATATTTT.

About this clonotype: One end of the junction is discordant with germline, which a read error may explain. The rearrangement links TRBV7-2 to TRBJ2-3; 14 nucleotides agree with TRBD2. From germline, CDR1 is SGHTA and CDR2 FQGNSA. The CDR3 consists of 19 residues. The CDR3 DNA reads TGTGCCAGCACCTTACAGGGACTAGCGGGAGTAGTGGGCACAGATACGCAGTATTTT. Translating it yields CASTLQGLAGVVGTDTQYF.

The chain employs TRBV28 and TRBJ2-7, with a weak D call TRBD1 (6 bases). Germline V gene data show CDR1 as MDHEN and CDR2 as SYDVKM. Deletions cut 6 bases from V and 1 base from J, with 13 bases between. The CDR3 runs 14 residues. DNA for the CDR3: TGTGCCAGCAGCAACAGGGTAGGGTCCTACGAGCAGTACTTC. This codes for CASSNRVGSYEQYF.

This clonotype was observed a handful of times. CDR3 DNA sequence: TGTGCCAGCAGCTTTTTTCCGATAGCGGGGAGCTCCTACGAGCAGTACTTC. This sequence encodes CASSFFPIAGSSYEQYF. The chain has TRBV7-9 and TRBJ2-7; 8 bases align to TRBD2. V gave up 3 bases and J gave up 0 bases; unmatched junction bases: 10. The CDR3 runs to 17 residues. Germline V gives CDR1 SEHNR, CDR2 FQNEAQ (reference sequence). Combining the CDR3 with reference TRBV7-9 and TRBJ2-7 gives the whole variable domain DTGVSQNPRHKITKRGQNVTFRCDPISEHNRLYWYRQTLGQGPEFLTYFQNEAQLEKSRLLSDRFSAERPKGSFSTLEIQRTEQGDSAMYLCASSFFPIAGSSYEQYFGPGTRLTVT.

V and J are TRBV11-3 and TRBJ2-1, with 8 bases identical to TRBD2. Germline loops: CDR1 SGHNT, CDR2 YENEEA. The CDR3 consists of 14 residues. V gave up 4 bases and J gave up 8 bases; unmatched junction bases: 7. CDR3 protein: CASSSRLARDEQFF. The CDR3 DNA is TGTGCCAGCAGCTCCCGACTAGCGAGAGATGAGCAGTTCTTC.

In this sample, this clonotype turned up many times. The J gene is TRBJ2-3, the V gene TRBV18, with D unclear. V was pared by 6 bases and J by 2 bases, with 0 bases between. The CDR3 length is 10 residues. CDR1 and CDR2 (germline): KGHSH, LQKENI. The CDR3 reads CASSTDTQYF. CDR3 DNA sequence: TGTGCCAGCTCCACAGATACGCAGTATTTT.

The CDR3 protein is CASSLWEGYEQYF. CDR3 DNA: TGTGCCAGCAGCCTCTGGGAGGGGTACGAGCAGTACTTC. The rearrangement links TRBV12-3 or TRBV12-4 to TRBJ2-7; TRBD2 matches 7 bases. CDR3 length: 13 residues. V was clipped by 6 bases and J by 4 bases; unmatched bases: 6.

This rearrangement joins TRBV7-2 to TRBJ1-3, with D uncertain. V was trimmed by 5 bases and J by 0 bases, leaving 5 bases between them. The CDR3 sequence is 13 residues long. Germline V gives CDR1 SGHTA, CDR2 FQGNSA. The CDR3 nucleotides are TGTGCCAGCAGCCCTAGCTCTGGAAACACCATATATTTT. Protein sequence: CASSPSSGNTIYF.

V usage is TRBV28 and J usage is TRBJ1-2; no firm D call. The germline gives CDR1 MDHEN, CDR2 SYDVKM. Trimming removed 7 bases from V and 1 base from J, with 19 bases in between. The CDR3 runs to 16 residues. The CDR3 DNA follows: TGTGCCAGCACTATATGGGGAGGCGAGAGTAACTATGGCTACACCTTC. It codes for CASTIWGGESNYGYTF.

In this sample, this clonotype turned up a few times. This chain connects TRBV27 to TRBJ2-6, with D possibly matching TRBD1 (6 bases). CDR1 and CDR2 (germline): MNHEY, SMNVEV (reference sequence). The CDR3 has 17 residues. V was shortened by 5 bases and J by 0 bases, with 14 bases between the two germline ends. CDR3 loop: CASSRTATSSGANVLTF. In nucleotides, the CDR3 is TGTGCCAGCAGTAGGACAGCAACCTCCTCTGGGGCCAACGTCCTGACTTTC.

This clonotype has only a few counts. CDR3 sequence: CASSLIRGASYGYTF. DNA for the CDR3: TGTGCCAGCAGTTTGATCCGCGGGGCCTCCTATGGCTACACCTTC. The gene calls are TRBV12-3 or TRBV12-4 and TRBJ1-2, with a weak D call TRBD1 (5 bases). The CDR3 totals 15 residues. V lost 3 bases to trimming and J lost 4 bases, with 15 bases between them.

This clonotype has more than one count but fewer than ten. The chain uses TRBV13 and TRBJ2-1; TRBD2 is a possible D gene (5 bases). Trimming pared 5 bases from V and 6 bases from J, leaving 11 bases between. The CDR3 sequence is 13 residues long. CDR1 PRHDT and CDR2 FYEKMQ come from the germline V gene (reference sequence). The CDR3 loop is CASSHDEGNEQFF. The CDR3 coding sequence is TGTGCCAGCAGCCATGACGAGGGCAATGAGCAGTTCTTC.

Many counts were recorded for this clonotype. The V call is TRBV27, the J call TRBJ1-5; D uncertain. The CDR3 runs to 14 residues. V lost 6 bases to trimming and J lost 0 bases, with 9 bases between them. CDR1 is MNHEY and CDR2 is SMNVEV in the germline V gene (reference sequence). CDR3 nucleotides: TGTGCCAGCAGCTTAAGCGGTAGCAATCAGCCCCAGCATTTT. Translating gives CASSLSGSNQPQHF.

Here the CDR3 DNA reads TGCAGCGTTGGGCCGGGGACTAGTAACACAGATACGCAGTATTTT. As protein: CSVGPGTSNTDTQYF. The chain is built from TRBV29-1 and TRBJ2-3; 8 positions agree with TRBD2. Germline values: CDR1 SQVTM, CDR2 ANQGSEA. V dropped 4 bases and J dropped 2; count of bases not matched to a gene: 8. This CDR3 region has 15 residues.

The rearrangement links TRBV7-2 to TRBJ2-2; no clear D gene. This CDR3 comprises 13 residues. Trimming left V 6 bases short and J 5 bases short, with 10 bases between. Germline CDR1 reads SGHTA; CDR2 reads FQGNSA. For the CDR3, the DNA is TGTGCCAGCAGGCCGACTTGGACCGGGGAGCTGTTTTTT. This sequence encodes CASRPTWTGELFF.

The table lists this clonotype with a few counts. The V call is TRBV13, the J call TRBJ1-1; maybe TRBD1 (6 bases). CDR3 length: 15 residues. V was shortened by 1 base and J by 0 bases, with 9 bases between the two germline ends. Germline CDR1 is PRHDT and CDR2 is FYEKMQ (reference sequence). In nucleotides, the CDR3 is TGTGCCAGCAGCTTAGAGGCAGGGGTGAACACTGAAGCTTTCTTT. Translated, it gives CASSLEAGVNTEAFF.

This clonotype was counted only a few times. This chain uses TRBV27 with TRBJ2-7; D is possibly TRBD1 (5 bases). V dropped 8 bases and J dropped 0 bases, with 20 bases sitting between them. Germline CDR1 MNHEY, CDR2 SMNVEV (reference sequence). This CDR3 has 16 residues. The CDR3 DNA reads TGTGCCAGCTCCACCTCGACAGTGTTTAGCTCCTACGAGCAGTACTTC. Amino acids: CASSTSTVFSSYEQYF.

This clonotype came up a few times. V usage is TRBV3-1 and J usage is TRBJ1-5; D is possibly TRBD1 (5 bases). Deletions cut 1 base from V and 4 bases from J, with 14 bases between. CDR1 LGHDT and CDR2 YNNKEL come from the germline V gene (reference sequence). This CDR3 contains 16 residues. The CDR3 region has the DNA TGTGCCAGCAGCCAAGGGGACGGCTCGGGGAATCAGCCCCAGCATTTT. This gives the protein CASSQGDGSGNQPQHF.

This clonotype was observed at least ten times. J is TRBJ2-5 and V is TRBV20-1, with 8 bases fitting TRBD1. Germline V gives CDR1 DFQATT, CDR2 SNEGSKA (reference sequence). After removal of 4 bases from V and 4 bases from J, the junction contained 2 bases not matched to a gene. The CDR3 covers 12 residues. The CDR3 protein is CSAKDRVETQYF. The DNA for the CDR3 is TGCAGTGCTAAGGACAGGGTAGAGACCCAGTACTTC.

The chain recombines TRBV7-2 with TRBJ1-4, with 7 bases fitting TRBD1. The germline V gene has CDR1 SGHTA and CDR2 FQGNSA. The CDR3 has 15 amino acids. V was clipped by 1 base and J by 11 bases; unmatched bases: 10. For the CDR3, the DNA is TGTGCCAGCAGCTTAGGGCCAGGGGGAGTCGGGAAACTGTTTTTT. Its protein is CASSLGPGGVGKLFF.

The V call is TRBV20-1, the J call TRBJ2-7, with 9 bases matching TRBD2. Germline V gene lookup returns CDR1 DFQATT and CDR2 SNEGSKA (reference sequence). The CDR3 sequence is 15 residues long. J was trimmed by 4 bases and V by 6 bases; bases with no gene match: 13. CDR3 DNA sequence: TGCAGTGCCGGACCATTACTAGCGGGTTCGTACGAGCAGTACTTC. It encodes CSAGPLLAGSYEQYF.